The 7 T cell receptor beta chains given below trace back to one sample, sequenced in a study of cytomegalovirus exposure and HLA in healthy donors. This PCR relied on a set of 60 Vbeta primers and 13 Jbeta primers. TCRdb's table, derived via immunoSEQ multiplex PCR, lists solely in-frame clones and lacks some. This sample has 55,000 to 75,000 clones, with around 68% found just once. The sample comprised PBMCs. The receptors come from a man aged 35-49 years in good health and CMV-seropositive.

This chain joins TRBV9 and TRBJ2-7; 8 bases fit TRBD2. Unmatched junction bases numbered 4, after V lost 2 bases and J lost 3 bases. Germline loops: CDR1 SGDLS, CDR2 YYNGEE. The length of the CDR3 is 14 residues. The CDR3 is CASSVSGVNYEQYF. The CDR3 DNA reads as TGTGCCAGCAGCGTTAGCGGGGTGAACTACGAGCAGTACTTC.

The J gene is TRBJ2-1, the V gene TRBV19; maybe TRBD1 (6 bases). The V and J ends lost 5 bases and 3 bases respectively, with 11 bases between them. The CDR3 runs to 14 residues. Looked up from germline, CDR1 is LNHDA and CDR2 is SQIVND (reference sequence). The CDR3 region is CASSRGQFYNEQFF. The CDR3 nucleotides read TGTGCCAGTAGTCGGGGACAATTCTACAATGAGCAGTTCTTC.

The genes are TRBV5-1 and TRBJ2-7; 9 nucleotides align to TRBD1. This CDR3 region has 16 residues. The germline gives CDR1 SGHRS, CDR2 YFSETQ. J gave up 4 bases and V 5 bases, and 13 bases lay outside the gene matches. CDR3 nucleotides: TGCGCCAGCAGTCATTTCGGGACAGGGATGGAGTACGAGCAGTACTTC. It encodes CASSHFGTGMEYEQYF.

This chain joins TRBV30 and TRBJ2-1, with TRBD2 identical over 10 bases. The CDR3 consists of 13 residues. Trimming took 2 bases from V and 12 from J; bases not matched to a gene: 7. Germline V gene sequence: CDR1 GTSNPN, CDR2 SVGIG (reference sequence). In DNA form, the CDR3 reads TGTGCCTGGAGTCTCAGCGGGAGGGCGTCGCAGTTCTTC. Translated, it gives CAWSLSGRASQFF.

The V gene is TRBV2, the J gene TRBJ2-7; 9 nucleotides agree with TRBD1. The CDR3 length is 14 residues. Germline V gives CDR1 SNHLY, CDR2 FYNNEI. V was clipped by 7 bases and J by 7 bases; unmatched bases: 11. CDR3 nucleotides: TGTGCCAGCACCTCCGGGACAGGGTTGGGAGAGCAGTACTTC. Amino acid sequence: CASTSGTGLGEQYF.

This clone was seen at least ten times. The chain combines TRBV4-1 with TRBJ2-1; 7 nucleotides align to TRBD2. Trimming cost V 5 bases and J 5 bases; bases outside gene matches: 15. Germline V CDR1 and CDR2: MGHRA, YSYEKL. CDR3 size: 17 residues. CDR3: CASSSAAGLGTDNEQFF. CDR3 bases: TGCGCCAGCAGCTCTGCGGCCGGACTAGGAACGGACAATGAGCAGTTCTTC.

The genes are TRBV5-8 and TRBJ2-7; D is unclear. The CDR3 extends over 12 amino acids. The germline V gene has CDR1 SGHTS and CDR2 YDEGEE. V was shortened by 1 base and J by 3 bases, with 5 bases between the two germline ends. CDR3 residues: CASSLTGYEQYF. The CDR3, as DNA: TGTGCCAGCAGCTTGACGGGCTACGAGCAGTACTTC.